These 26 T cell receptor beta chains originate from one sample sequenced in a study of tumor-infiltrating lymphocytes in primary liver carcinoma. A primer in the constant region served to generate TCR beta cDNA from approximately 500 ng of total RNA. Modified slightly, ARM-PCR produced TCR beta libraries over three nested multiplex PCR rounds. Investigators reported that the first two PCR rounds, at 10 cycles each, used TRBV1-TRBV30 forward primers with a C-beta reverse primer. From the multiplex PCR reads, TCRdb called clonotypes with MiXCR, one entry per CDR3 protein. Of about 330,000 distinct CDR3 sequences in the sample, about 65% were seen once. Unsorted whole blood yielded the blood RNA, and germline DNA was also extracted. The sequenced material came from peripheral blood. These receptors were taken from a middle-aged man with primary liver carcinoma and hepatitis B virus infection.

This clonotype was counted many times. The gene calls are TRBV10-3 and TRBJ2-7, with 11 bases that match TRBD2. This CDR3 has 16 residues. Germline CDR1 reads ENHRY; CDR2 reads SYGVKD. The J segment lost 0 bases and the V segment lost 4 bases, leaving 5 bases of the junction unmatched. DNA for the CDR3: TGTGCCATCAGTGCCCTGACTAGCGGGGACTCCTACGAGCAGTACTTC. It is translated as CAISALTSGDSYEQYF.

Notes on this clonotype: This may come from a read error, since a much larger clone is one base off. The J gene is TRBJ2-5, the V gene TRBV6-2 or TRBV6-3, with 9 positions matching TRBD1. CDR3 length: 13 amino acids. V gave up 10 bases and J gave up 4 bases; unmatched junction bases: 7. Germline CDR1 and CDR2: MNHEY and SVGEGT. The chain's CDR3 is CANRVDRGETQYF. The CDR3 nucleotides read TGTGCCAACAGAGTGGACAGGGGAGAGACCCAGTACTTC.

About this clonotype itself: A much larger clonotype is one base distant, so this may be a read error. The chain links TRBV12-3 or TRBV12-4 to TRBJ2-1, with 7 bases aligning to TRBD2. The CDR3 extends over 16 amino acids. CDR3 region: CASSLMASGPDNEQSF. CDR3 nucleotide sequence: TGTGCCAGCAGTTTAATGGCTAGCGGACCGGACAATGAGCAGTCCTTC.

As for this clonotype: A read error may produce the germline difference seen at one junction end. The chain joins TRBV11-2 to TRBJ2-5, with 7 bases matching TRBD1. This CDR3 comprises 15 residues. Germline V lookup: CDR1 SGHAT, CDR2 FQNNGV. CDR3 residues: CASSLEARGPETQYF. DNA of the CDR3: TGTGCCAGCAGCTTAGAGGCTAGGGGGCCAGAGACCCAATACTTC.

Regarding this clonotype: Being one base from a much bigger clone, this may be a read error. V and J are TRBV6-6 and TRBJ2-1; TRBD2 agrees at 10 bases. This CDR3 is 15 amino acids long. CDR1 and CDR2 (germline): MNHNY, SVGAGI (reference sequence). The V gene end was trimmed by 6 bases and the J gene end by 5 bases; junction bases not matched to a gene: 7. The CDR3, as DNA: TGTGCCAGCAGGCATACTAGCGGGGACCACAATGAGCAGTTCTTC. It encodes CASRHTSGDHNEQFF.

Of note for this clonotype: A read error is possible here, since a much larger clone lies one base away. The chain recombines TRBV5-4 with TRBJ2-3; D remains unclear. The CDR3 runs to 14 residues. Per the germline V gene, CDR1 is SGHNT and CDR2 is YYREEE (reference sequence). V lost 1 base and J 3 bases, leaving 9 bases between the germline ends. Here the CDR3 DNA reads TGTGCCAGCAGCTTGACTTCTAGGACAGATACGCAGTATTTT. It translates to CASSLTSRTDTQYF.

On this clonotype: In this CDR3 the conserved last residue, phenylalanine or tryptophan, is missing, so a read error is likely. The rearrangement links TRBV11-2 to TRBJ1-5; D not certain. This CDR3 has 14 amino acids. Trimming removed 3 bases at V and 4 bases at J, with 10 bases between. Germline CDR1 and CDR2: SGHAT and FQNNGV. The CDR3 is CASSFTEGNQPQHL. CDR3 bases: TGTGCCAGCAGCTTCACCGAAGGGAATCAGCCCCAGCATTTA.

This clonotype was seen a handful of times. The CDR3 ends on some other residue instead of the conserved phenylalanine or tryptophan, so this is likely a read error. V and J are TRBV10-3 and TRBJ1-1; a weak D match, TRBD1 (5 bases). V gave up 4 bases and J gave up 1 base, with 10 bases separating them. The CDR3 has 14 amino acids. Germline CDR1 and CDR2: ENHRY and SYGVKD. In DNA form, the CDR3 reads TGTGCCATCAGTGCGGGGCAGGAGAACACTGAAGCTTTCTCT. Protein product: CAISAGQENTEAFS.

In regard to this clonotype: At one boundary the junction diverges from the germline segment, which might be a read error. This CDR3 is CVSNKDRSNQPQHF. In DNA, the CDR3 is TGTGTCAGCAACAAAGACAGGAGCAATCAGCCCCAGCATTTT. The chain joins TRBV11-2 to TRBJ1-5, with a tentative D call TRBD1 (6 bases). Germline V CDR1 and CDR2: SGHAT, FQNNGV. The CDR3 length is 14 residues.

The CDR3 bases are TGTGCCAGCAGAAGGCCCGAGGGTGGCTACACCTTC. Protein sequence: CASRRPEGGYTF. The V and J genes are TRBV6-5 and TRBJ1-2; D is ambiguous. CDR3 size: 12 residues. The germline V gene encodes CDR1 MNHEY and CDR2 SVGAGI. V lost 6 bases and J 7 bases, leaving 12 bases between the germline ends.

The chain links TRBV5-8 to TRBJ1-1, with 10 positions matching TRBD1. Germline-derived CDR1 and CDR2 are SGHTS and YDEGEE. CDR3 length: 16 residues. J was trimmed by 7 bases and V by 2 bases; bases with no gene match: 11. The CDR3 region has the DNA TGTGCCAGCAGCTTTACGGACAGGGGGTTTAGCATTGAAGCTTTCTTT. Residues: CASSFTDRGFSIEAFF.

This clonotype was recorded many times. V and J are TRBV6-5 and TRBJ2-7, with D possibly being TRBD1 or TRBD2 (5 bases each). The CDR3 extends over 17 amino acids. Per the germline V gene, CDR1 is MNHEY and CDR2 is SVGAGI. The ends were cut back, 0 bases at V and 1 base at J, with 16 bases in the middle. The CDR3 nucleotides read TGTGCCAGCAGTTACTCGCATTGGGACCCACAATCCTACGAGCAGTACTTC. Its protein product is CASSYSHWDPQSYEQYF.

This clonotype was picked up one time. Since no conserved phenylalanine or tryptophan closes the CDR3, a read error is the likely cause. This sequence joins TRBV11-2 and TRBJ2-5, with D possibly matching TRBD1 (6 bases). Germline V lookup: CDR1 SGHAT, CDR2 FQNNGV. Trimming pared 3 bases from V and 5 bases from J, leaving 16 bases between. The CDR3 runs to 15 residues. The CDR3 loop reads CASSFKGGEGETQYI. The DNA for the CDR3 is TGTGCCAGCAGCTTTAAAGGGGGAGAGGGGGAGACCCAGTACATT.

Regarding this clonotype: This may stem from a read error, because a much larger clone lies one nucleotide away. The CDR3 sequence: CASSQMARAYEQYF. The CDR3 bases are TGCGCCAGCAGCCAAATGGCGAGGGCGTACGAGCAGTACTTC. V gene TRBV4-1 combines with J gene TRBJ2-7; a weak D match, TRBD2 (5 bases). Trimming took 2 bases from V and 4 from J, leaving 12 bases between them. This CDR3 spans 14 amino acids. Germline CDR1 and CDR2: MGHRA and YSYEKL.

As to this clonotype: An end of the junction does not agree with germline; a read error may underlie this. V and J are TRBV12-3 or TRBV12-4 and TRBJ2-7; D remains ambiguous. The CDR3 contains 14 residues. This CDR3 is CVSSFDDGRYEQYF. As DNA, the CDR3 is TGTGTCAGCAGTTTCGACGACGGGCGGTACGAGCAATACTTC.

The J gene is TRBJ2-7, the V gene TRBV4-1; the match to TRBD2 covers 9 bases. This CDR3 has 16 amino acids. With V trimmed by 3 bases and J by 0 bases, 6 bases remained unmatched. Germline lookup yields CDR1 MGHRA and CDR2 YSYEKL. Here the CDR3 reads CASSQEGRGGSYEQYF. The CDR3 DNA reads TGCGCCAGCAGCCAGGAAGGGCGGGGGGGCTCCTACGAGCAGTACTTC.

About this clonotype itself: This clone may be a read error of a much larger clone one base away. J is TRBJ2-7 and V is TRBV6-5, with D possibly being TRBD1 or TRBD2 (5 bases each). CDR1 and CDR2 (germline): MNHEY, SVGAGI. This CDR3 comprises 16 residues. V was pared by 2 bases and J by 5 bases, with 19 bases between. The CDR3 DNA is TGTGCCAGCAGTTACCAGGGACCAGCGAGTTTCCACGAGCAGTACTTC. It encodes CASSYQGPASFHEQYF.

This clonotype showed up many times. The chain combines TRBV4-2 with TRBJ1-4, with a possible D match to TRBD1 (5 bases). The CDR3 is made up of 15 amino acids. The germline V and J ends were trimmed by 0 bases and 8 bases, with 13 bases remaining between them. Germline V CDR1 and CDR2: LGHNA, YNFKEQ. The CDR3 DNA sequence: TGTGCCAGCAGCCAAGAGAGCGGGGGGAGCGAAAAACTGTTTTTT. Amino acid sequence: CASSQESGGSEKLFF.

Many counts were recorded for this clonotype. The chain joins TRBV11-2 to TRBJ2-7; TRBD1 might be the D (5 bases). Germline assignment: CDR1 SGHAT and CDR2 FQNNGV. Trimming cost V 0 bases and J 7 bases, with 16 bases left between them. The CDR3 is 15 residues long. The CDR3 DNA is TGTGCCAGCAGCTTAGATACGGACACTTCTCGTGAGCAGTACTTC. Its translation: CASSLDTDTSREQYF.

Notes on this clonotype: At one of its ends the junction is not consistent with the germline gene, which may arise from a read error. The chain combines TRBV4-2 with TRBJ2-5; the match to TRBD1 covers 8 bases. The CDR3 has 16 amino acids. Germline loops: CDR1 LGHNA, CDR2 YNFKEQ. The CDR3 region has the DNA TGTGCCAACAGCCAAGATGGGGCCAGGGGGCAAGGGACCCAGTACTTC. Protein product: CANSQDGARGQGTQYF.

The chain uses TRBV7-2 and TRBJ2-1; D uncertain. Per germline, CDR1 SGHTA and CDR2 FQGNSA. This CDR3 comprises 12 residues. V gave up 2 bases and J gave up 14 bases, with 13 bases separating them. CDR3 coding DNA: TGTGCCAGCAGCTTAATTCAGGCTTCGGAGTTCTTC. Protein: CASSLIQASEFF.

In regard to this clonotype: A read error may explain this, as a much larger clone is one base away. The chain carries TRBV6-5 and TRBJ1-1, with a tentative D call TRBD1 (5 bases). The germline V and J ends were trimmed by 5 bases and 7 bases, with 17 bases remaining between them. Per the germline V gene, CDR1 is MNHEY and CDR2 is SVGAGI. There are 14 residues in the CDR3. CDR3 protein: CASSPHGRGNEAFF. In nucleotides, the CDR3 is TGTGCCAGCAGTCCCCATGGGAGGGGCAATGAAGCTTTCTTT.

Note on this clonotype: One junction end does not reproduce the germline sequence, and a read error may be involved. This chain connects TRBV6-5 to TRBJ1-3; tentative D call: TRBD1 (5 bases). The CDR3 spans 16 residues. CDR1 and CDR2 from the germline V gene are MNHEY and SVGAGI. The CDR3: CASGYSSGADGNTIYF. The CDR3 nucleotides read TGTGCCAGCGGTTACTCCTCCGGGGCGGACGGAAACACCATATATTTT.

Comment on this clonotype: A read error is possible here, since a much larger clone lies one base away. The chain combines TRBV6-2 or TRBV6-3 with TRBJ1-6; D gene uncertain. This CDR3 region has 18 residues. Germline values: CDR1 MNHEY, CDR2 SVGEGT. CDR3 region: CASSYAEDRSSYTSPLHF. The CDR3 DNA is TGTGCCAGCAGTTACGCGGAGGACCGTAGCTCCTATACTTCACCCCTCCACTTT.

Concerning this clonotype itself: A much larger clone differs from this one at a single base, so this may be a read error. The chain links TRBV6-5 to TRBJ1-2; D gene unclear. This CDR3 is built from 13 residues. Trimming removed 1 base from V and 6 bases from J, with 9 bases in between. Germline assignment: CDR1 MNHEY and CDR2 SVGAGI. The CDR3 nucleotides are TGTGCCAGCAGTTACTTCGGCATGGATGGCTACACCTTC. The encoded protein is CASSYFGMDGYTF.

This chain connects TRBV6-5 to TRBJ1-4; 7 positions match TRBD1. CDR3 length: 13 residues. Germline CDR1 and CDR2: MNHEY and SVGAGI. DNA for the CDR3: TGTGTCAGTAGTTACACTTCAGGGGGAAAACTGTTTTTT. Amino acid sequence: CVSSYTSGGKLFF.